These 27 T cell receptor beta chains originate from one sample sequenced in a study of PD-L1 blockade in urothelial cancer. Specified time point: pretreatment peripheral blood. The table came from immunoSEQ multiplex PCR; TCRdb's copy has only in-frame clones and leaves some out. The table shows some 80,000 clones, with approximately 80% occurring only once. Sequenced material: PBMCs, taken around atezolizumab (anti-PD-L1) treatment. Source of these receptors: a man aged 35 to 55 with urothelial cancer.

The gene calls are TRBV5-4 and TRBJ2-7; a weak D match, TRBD2 (6 bases). Trimming cost V 0 bases and J 4 bases, with 11 bases left between them. The length of the CDR3 is 14 residues. CDR1 SGHNT and CDR2 YYREEE come from the germline V gene (reference sequence). The CDR3 protein is CASSLGGTEYEQYF. For the CDR3, the DNA is TGTGCCAGCAGCTTGGGTGGGACTGAATACGAGCAGTACTTC.

The V call is TRBV5-6, the J call TRBJ2-3; 8 nucleotides agree with TRBD2. This CDR3 comprises 19 residues. Germline CDR1 and CDR2: SGHDT and YYEEEE. Trimming cost V 2 bases and J 0 bases; bases outside gene matches: 14. CDR3 sequence: CASSLRPAGVLTSTDTQYF. Here the CDR3 DNA reads TGTGCCAGCAGCTTAAGACCAGCGGGAGTCCTCACTAGCACAGATACGCAGTATTTT.

J is TRBJ2-5 and V is TRBV25-1; weak D call: TRBD2 (5 bases). There are 14 residues in the CDR3. Germline V gene sequence: CDR1 MGHDK, CDR2 SYGVNS. The ends were cut back, 6 bases at V and 5 bases at J, with 16 bases in the middle. The CDR3 DNA follows: TGTGCCAGCAGCGCCGGACTCGGATATGAGACCCAGTACTTC. Its protein product is CASSAGLGYETQYF.

The chain couples TRBV9 to TRBJ1-5; no clear D gene. With 2 bases removed from V and 1 base from J, the gap between germline ends came to 7 bases. The germline V gene encodes CDR1 SGDLS and CDR2 YYNGEE. The CDR3 is 14 residues long. CDR3 sequence (DNA): TGTGCCAGCAGCGTGTCGGGGAGCAATCAGCCCCAGCATTTT. Protein sequence: CASSVSGSNQPQHF.

This chain uses TRBV19 with TRBJ2-7; 11 bases are shared with TRBD1. Germline CDR1 is LNHDA and CDR2 is SQIVND (reference sequence). The junction had 4 bases not matched to a gene; V was cut back by 2 bases and J by 4 bases. The length of the CDR3 is 15 residues. The CDR3 DNA reads as TGTGCCAGTAGTATACCGGGACAGGGGGTATACGAGCAGTACTTC. As protein: CASSIPGQGVYEQYF.

This chain connects TRBV4-2 to TRBJ1-2; 9 bases are a match to TRBD1. Germline assignment: CDR1 LGHNA and CDR2 YNFKEQ. J lost 4 bases, V lost 0 bases, and 9 bases had no gene match. This CDR3 has 17 residues. The CDR3 DNA reads TGTGCCAGCAGCCAAGATCCCGACAGGGGGAGTAGCTATGGCTACACCTTC. It encodes CASSQDPDRGSSYGYTF.

This rearrangement joins TRBV4-1 to TRBJ1-1, with D tentatively TRBD1 (5 bases). Germline loops: CDR1 MGHRA, CDR2 YSYEKL. CDR3 length: 13 amino acids. V lost 4 bases, J lost 7 bases, and 13 bases lay in between. The CDR3 region is CASSLDSKVEAFF. DNA of the CDR3: TGCGCCAGCAGCCTCGACAGTAAGGTTGAAGCTTTCTTT.

The V gene is TRBV18, the J gene TRBJ1-1, with D possibly being TRBD1 (6 bases). The CDR3 spans 14 residues. The ends were cut back, 5 bases at V and 3 bases at J, with 13 bases in the middle. From germline, CDR1 is KGHSH and CDR2 LQKENI. The CDR3 coding sequence is TGTGCCAGCTCAGGCACAGGGCTGCACACTGAAGCTTTCTTT. It is translated as CASSGTGLHTEAFF.

In DNA form, the CDR3 reads TGTGCCAGCAGCCTTGGCATTGGCTTCTACGAGCAGTACTTC. Amino acids: CASSLGIGFYEQYF. The chain couples TRBV4-2 to TRBJ2-7; D is ambiguous. This CDR3 has 14 amino acids. The ends were cut back, 4 bases at V and 3 bases at J, with 13 bases in the middle. The germline gives CDR1 LGHNA, CDR2 YNFKEQ.

This chain connects TRBV4-2 to TRBJ2-7; weak D call: TRBD2 (6 bases). V was cut by 5 bases and J by 5 bases, with 16 bases left in between. The CDR3 length is 14 residues. Germline loops: CDR1 LGHNA, CDR2 YNFKEQ. The CDR3 reads CASSSWEAGDEQYF. CDR3 coding DNA: TGTGCCAGCAGCTCTTGGGAGGCCGGGGACGAGCAGTACTTC.

The V gene is TRBV5-4, the J gene TRBJ2-1; 8 nucleotides agree with TRBD2. The J segment lost 3 bases and the V segment lost 5 bases, leaving 7 bases of the junction unmatched. Germline V lookup: CDR1 SGHNT, CDR2 YYREEE (reference sequence). This CDR3 contains 15 residues. The CDR3 nucleotides are TGTGCCAGCAGTCACCTGAGCGGGAGCTACAATGAGCAGTTCTTC. It translates to CASSHLSGSYNEQFF.

This rearrangement joins TRBV27 to TRBJ2-7; 9 nucleotides align to TRBD2. Germline V gives CDR1 MNHEY, CDR2 SMNVEV (reference sequence). V shed 3 bases, J shed 2 bases, and the junction held 5 bases outside the gene matches. The CDR3 extends over 15 amino acids. The CDR3 nucleotides are TGTGCCAGCAGTTTCCGGCAGCGGGAGGCCTACGAGCAGTACTTC. Protein: CASSFRQREAYEQYF.

The rearrangement uses TRBV21-1 and TRBJ1-2. TRBV21-1 is a documented pseudogene. CDR3 length: 13 amino acids. The CDR3: CASSNVYSNGYTF. CDR3 sequence (DNA): TGTGCCAGCAGCAATGTATACTCAAATGGCTACACCTTC.

V is TRBV19 and J is TRBJ2-5, with 9 bases identical to TRBD2. Losses at the gene ends were 5 bases for V and 5 bases for J; bases not matched to a gene: 6. CDR1 and CDR2 from the germline V gene are LNHDA and SQIVND (reference sequence). This CDR3 contains 14 residues. In DNA form, the CDR3 reads TGTGCCAGTAGTGGTAGCGGGAGTACGGAGACCCAGTACTTC. As protein: CASSGSGSTETQYF.

V usage is TRBV28 and J usage is TRBJ2-7, with a weak D call TRBD1 (5 bases). Germline V gene data show CDR1 as MDHEN and CDR2 as SYDVKM. This CDR3 spans 13 amino acids. V was shortened by 6 bases and J by 6 bases, with 15 bases between the two germline ends. The CDR3 region has the DNA TGTGCCAGCAGAGAAGGGGCCGGCCGCGAGCAGTACTTC. Translated, it gives CASREGAGREQYF. The variable domain in full, completed from reference TRBV28 and TRBJ2-7, reads DVKVTQSSRYLVKRTGEKVFLECVQDMDHENMFWYRQDPGLGLRLIYFSYDVKMKEKGDIPEGYSVSREKKERFSLILESASTNQTSMYLCASREGAGREQYFGPGTRLTVT.

This rearrangement joins TRBV6-5 to TRBJ1-2; D might be TRBD1 (6 bases). The V gene's germline CDR1 is MNHEY and CDR2 SVGAGI. The length of the CDR3 is 15 residues. V gave up 4 bases and J gave up 8 bases, with 20 bases separating them. The DNA of the CDR3 is TGTGCCAGCAGTTCCCACGGACAGTCGAAGGAAGGCTACACCTTC. The encoded protein is CASSSHGQSKEGYTF.

This chain links TRBV12-5 with TRBJ1-1; D is perhaps TRBD1 (5 bases). Deletions cut 7 bases from V and 0 bases from J, with 21 bases between. The CDR3 runs 17 residues. Germline assignment: CDR1 LGHNT and CDR2 FRNRAP. CDR3 amino acids: CASVSAFTGTVNTEAFF. The CDR3, as DNA: TGTGCTAGTGTTTCGGCTTTTACCGGGACTGTGAACACTGAAGCTTTCTTT.

The chain has TRBV4-3 and TRBJ2-3; D may be TRBD1 (7 bases). Germline loops: CDR1 LGHNA, CDR2 YSLEER. CDR3 length: 16 residues. V lost 3 bases and J lost 3, with 16 bases in between. In nucleotides, the CDR3 is TGCGCCAGCAGCCAGGCTACAGGGGCGGGGACAGATACGCAGTATTTT. Translated: CASSQATGAGTDTQYF.

V is TRBV27 and J is TRBJ2-7; TRBD2 matches 7 bases. The V and J ends lost 0 bases and 4 bases, in that order; junction bases with no gene match: 6. CDR1 and CDR2 from the germline V gene are MNHEY and SMNVEV (reference sequence). The CDR3 contains 15 residues. In DNA form, the CDR3 reads TGTGCCAGCAGTTTATCCTCGGGGGGACCGTACGAGCAGTACTTC. It specifies CASSLSSGGPYEQYF.

The count of this clone is one. The chain is built from TRBV19 and TRBJ2-7; a weak D match, TRBD1 (6 bases). CDR1 and CDR2 from the germline V gene are LNHDA and SQIVND (reference sequence). V dropped 5 bases and J dropped 3 bases, with 8 bases sitting between them. The CDR3 is made up of 12 amino acids. The chain's CDR3 is CASSGGRYEQYF. The CDR3 coding sequence is TGTGCCAGTAGTGGGGGCCGCTACGAGCAGTACTTC.

This clone was observed once. This chain uses TRBV29-1 with TRBJ1-2; perhaps TRBD1 as D (6 bases). The CDR3 length is 11 residues. Germline V gene lookup returns CDR1 SQVTM and CDR2 ANQGSEA. The V and J ends lost 5 bases and 8 bases respectively, with 12 bases between them. CDR3 in DNA: TGCAGCGTTAGGACAGCTGAAGGCTACACCTTC. Translated, it gives CSVRTAEGYTF.

The chain uses TRBV7-9 and TRBJ2-1; D may be TRBD2 (6 bases). Germline V gene sequence: CDR1 SEHNR, CDR2 FQNEAQ (reference sequence). V dropped 10 bases and J dropped 7 bases, with 20 bases sitting between them. This CDR3 contains 14 residues. Written as DNA, the CDR3 is TGTGCCACCTCCGACCTAGCGACCGGGAATGAGCAGTTCTTC. Amino acid sequence: CATSDLATGNEQFF. The full variable domain, with the rest looked up from reference TRBV7-9 and TRBJ2-1, is DTGVSQNPRHKITKRGQNVTFRCDPISEHNRLYWYRQTLGQGPEFLTYFQNEAQLEKSRLLSDRFSAERPKGSFSTLEIQRTEQGDSAMYLCATSDLATGNEQFFGPGTRLTVL.

The rearrangement links TRBV5-3 to TRBJ2-2, with TRBD2 matching 14 bases. TRBV5-3 is an open reading frame whose function is uncertain. The CDR3 is 18 residues long. With V trimmed by 10 bases and J by 5 bases, 16 bases remained unmatched. As DNA, the CDR3 is TGTGCCCTAACCCCCCCCCGACTAGCGGGAGGGAGAACCGGGGAGCTGTTTTTT. This codes for CALTPPRLAGGRTGELFF.

The V gene is TRBV15, the J gene TRBJ2-3; 13 bases are shared with TRBD2. CDR3 length: 18 amino acids. Germline CDR1 reads LNHNV; CDR2 reads YYDKDF (reference sequence). V gave up 1 base and J gave up 2 bases; unmatched junction bases: 6. In DNA, the CDR3 is TGTGCCACCAGCAGAGTGGCACTAGCGGGAGGGACCACAGATACGCAGTATTTT. Translated, it gives CATSRVALAGGTTDTQYF.

The V call is TRBV7-3, the J call TRBJ2-1; the match to TRBD2 covers 8 bases. Germline-derived CDR1 and CDR2 are SGHTA and FQGTGA. The CDR3 runs 15 residues. With 6 bases clipped from V and 4 bases from J, the junction kept 8 bases outside the gene matches. The CDR3: CASSRGLAEYNEQFF. The CDR3 DNA reads TGTGCCAGCAGTCGTGGACTAGCAGAATACAATGAGCAGTTCTTC. The full variable domain, with the rest looked up from reference TRBV7-3 and TRBJ2-1, is GAGVSQTPSNKVTEKGKYVELRCDPISGHTALYWYRQSLGQGPEFLIYFQGTGAADDSGLPNDRFFAVRPEGSVSTLKIQRTERGDSAVYLCASSRGLAEYNEQFFGPGTRLTVL.

This chain uses TRBV29-1 with TRBJ1-1; a possible D gene is TRBD1 (5 bases). The CDR3 runs to 13 residues. CDR1 SQVTM and CDR2 ANQGSEA come from the germline V gene. Trimming cost V 4 bases and J 1 base, with 10 bases left between them. Here the CDR3 reads CSVARQGNTEAFF. DNA for the CDR3: TGCAGCGTTGCAAGGCAGGGGAACACTGAAGCTTTCTTT.

Only one count was recorded for this clone. This chain connects TRBV10-3 to TRBJ1-1; D is perhaps TRBD1 (5 bases). Trimming removed 8 bases at V and 1 base at J, with 14 bases between. The germline V gene encodes CDR1 ENHRY and CDR2 SYGVKD. This CDR3 has 14 amino acids. The CDR3 loop is CAIGEGRRNTEAFF. CDR3 sequence (DNA): TGTGCCATCGGGGAGGGGCGGAGGAACACTGAAGCTTTCTTT.